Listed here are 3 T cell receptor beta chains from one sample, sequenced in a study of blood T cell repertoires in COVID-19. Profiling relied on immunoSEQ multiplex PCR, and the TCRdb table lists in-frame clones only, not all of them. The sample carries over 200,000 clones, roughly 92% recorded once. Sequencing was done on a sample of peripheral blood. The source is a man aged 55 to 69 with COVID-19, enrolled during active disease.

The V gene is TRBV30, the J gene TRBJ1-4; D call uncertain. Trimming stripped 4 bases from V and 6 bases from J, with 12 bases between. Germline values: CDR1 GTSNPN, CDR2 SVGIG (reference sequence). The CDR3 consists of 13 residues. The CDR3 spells CAWNLGLDEKLFF. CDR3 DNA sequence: TGTGCCTGGAATTTGGGCTTGGATGAAAAACTGTTTTTT.

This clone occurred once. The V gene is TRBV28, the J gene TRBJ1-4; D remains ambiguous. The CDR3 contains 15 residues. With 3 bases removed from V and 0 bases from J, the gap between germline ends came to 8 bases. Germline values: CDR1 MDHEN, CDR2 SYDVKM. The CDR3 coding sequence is TGTGCCAGCAGTTTGTGGAGGACAACTAATGAAAAACTGTTTTTT. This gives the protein CASSLWRTTNEKLFF.

The CDR3 reads CASSPTGINQPQHF. The CDR3 bases are TGTGCCAGCTCACCGACAGGGATCAATCAGCCCCAGCATTTT. V and J are TRBV18 and TRBJ1-5, with TRBD1 identical over 7 bases. The germline CDR1 and CDR2 sequences are KGHSH and LQKENI. J lost 3 bases, V lost 3 bases, and 2 bases had no gene match. The CDR3 is 14 amino acids. Combining the CDR3 with reference TRBV18 and TRBJ1-5 gives the whole variable domain NAGVMQNPRHLVRRRGQEARLRCSPMKGHSHVYWYRQLPEEGLKFMVYLQKENIIDESGMPKERFSAEFPKEGPSILRIQQVVRGDSAAYFCASSPTGINQPQHFGDGTRLSIL.